These 25 T cell receptor beta chains share one sample of origin, sequenced in a study of CD8 T cells in Susac syndrome. Reverse transcription used about 0.5 to 1 ug RNA and random hexamers. One entry per CDR3 protein, called by TCRdb with MiXCR from the immunoSEQ multiplex PCR reads. The sample shows around 180,000 distinct CDR3 sequences, around 95% of them seen only once. Source material: CD8+ T cells from PBMCs. The receptors stem from a human donor with multiple sclerosis.

The chain couples TRBV29-1 to TRBJ2-7, with D perhaps being TRBD1 or TRBD2 (5 bases each). There are 13 residues in the CDR3. CDR1 SQVTM and CDR2 ANQGSEA come from the germline V gene. The CDR3 bases are TGCAGTGCCGTGGGGGATTACTCCTACGAGCAGTACTTC. Translation: CSAVGDYSYEQYF.

The rearrangement uses TRBV24-1 and TRBJ2-3; D is uncertain. V lost 2 bases to trimming and J lost 0 bases, with 5 bases between them. CDR1 and CDR2 from the germline V gene are KGHDR and SFDVKD. The CDR3 covers 14 residues. The CDR3 region is CATSDYGSTDTQYF. The CDR3 DNA reads as TGTGCCACCAGTGATTATGGCAGCACAGATACGCAGTATTTT.

The J gene is TRBJ1-5, the V gene TRBV28; D is uncertain. Germline CDR1 MDHEN, CDR2 SYDVKM. The V gene lost 10 bases and the J gene lost 4 bases, with 8 bases spanning the gap. The CDR3 loop spans 11 amino acids. As DNA, the CDR3 is TGTGCCACTGGGCCAAATCAGCCCCAGCATTTT. It codes for CATGPNQPQHF.

The V call is TRBV11-2, the J call TRBJ1-1; 7 bases agree with TRBD1. CDR3 length: 17 residues. Germline V CDR1 and CDR2: SGHAT, FQNNGV. V lost 5 bases, J lost 5 bases, and 17 bases stayed unmatched. The CDR3 DNA sequence: TGTGCCAGCAGCCCGAGTCAACAAACAGGGGTGAGAACTGAAGCTTTCTTT. Protein sequence: CASSPSQQTGVRTEAFF.

The chain links TRBV5-1 to TRBJ2-5; 10 bases are shared with TRBD2. The CDR3 consists of 17 residues. Trimming cost V 0 bases and J 5 bases; bases outside gene matches: 10. Looked up from germline, CDR1 is SGHRS and CDR2 is YFSETQ. CDR3 sequence: CASSLDVQREGLETQYF. The CDR3 coding sequence is TGCGCCAGCAGCTTGGATGTACAGCGGGAGGGCTTGGAGACCCAGTACTTC. The whole variable domain, filled in from reference TRBV5-1 and TRBJ2-5, reads KAGVTQTPRYLIKTRGQQVTLSCSPISGHRSVSWYQQTPGQGLQFLFEYFSETQRNKGNFPGRFSGRQFSNSRSEMNVSTLELGDSALYLCASSLDVQREGLETQYFGPGTRLLVL.

The V call is TRBV12-3 or TRBV12-4, the J call TRBJ2-1; D is ambiguous. The CDR3 is 11 residues long. The ends were cut back, 1 base at V and 8 bases at J, with 3 bases in the middle. This CDR3 is CASSLVYEQFF. DNA of the CDR3: TGTGCCAGCAGTTTAGTATATGAGCAGTTCTTC.

Concerning this clonotype: At one of its ends the junction is not consistent with the germline gene, which may arise from a read error. V usage is TRBV27 and J usage is TRBJ1-3; D remains unclear. This CDR3 comprises 14 residues. CDR1 and CDR2 from the germline V gene are MNHEY and SMNVEV (reference sequence). CDR3 nucleotides: TGTGCCAGCCGAAGCATCCTCTCTGAAAACACCATATATTTT. Protein product: CASRSILSENTIYF.

V usage is TRBV5-5 and J usage is TRBJ2-3; D may correspond to TRBD1 or TRBD2 (5 bases each). The CDR3 has 16 amino acids. V lost 1 base to trimming and J lost 5 bases, with 17 bases between them. Germline loops: CDR1 SGHKS, CDR2 YYEKEE (reference sequence). The CDR3 loop reads CASSLFAGQGKDTQYF. Here the CDR3 DNA reads TGTGCCAGCAGCTTGTTTGCGGGTCAGGGAAAAGATACGCAGTATTTT.

The chain combines TRBV2 with TRBJ2-3; weak D call: TRBD2 (6 bases). The CDR3 has 17 amino acids. V gave up 7 bases and J gave up 2 bases, with 22 bases separating them. Looked up from germline, CDR1 is SNHLY and CDR2 is FYNNEI. The chain's CDR3 is CASKSPGGARVTDTQYF. DNA for the CDR3: TGTGCCAGCAAATCCCCCGGCGGGGCTAGGGTCACAGATACGCAGTATTTT.

The chain uses TRBV2 and TRBJ2-3; 7 positions match TRBD2. The CDR3 length is 14 residues. V lost 2 bases and J lost 4; bases outside the gene matches: 3. In germline, CDR1 is SNHLY, CDR2 FYNNEI. CDR3 residues: CASSEYSGPDTQYF. DNA of the CDR3: TGTGCCAGCAGTGAATATAGCGGGCCAGATACGCAGTATTTT. Together with reference TRBV2 and TRBJ2-3, the CDR3 gives the full variable domain: EPEVTQTPSHQVTQMGQEVILRCVPISNHLYFYWYRQILGQKVEFLVSFYNNEISEKSEIFDDQFSVERPDGSNFTLKIRSTKLEDSAMYFCASSEYSGPDTQYFGPGTRLTVL.

The chain has TRBV28 and TRBJ1-3, with D perhaps TRBD1 (5 bases). CDR1 is MDHEN and CDR2 is SYDVKM in the germline V gene. This CDR3 has 15 amino acids. V lost 5 bases and J 0 bases, leaving 11 bases between the germline ends. In DNA, the CDR3 is TGTGCCAGCAGTCCGGGACCGATCTCTGGAAACACCATATATTTT. Its protein is CASSPGPISGNTIYF.

This sequence joins TRBV27 and TRBJ2-3; D gene ambiguous. The CDR3 runs 14 residues. V lost 5 bases and J 5 bases, leaving 14 bases between the germline ends. CDR1 is MNHEY and CDR2 is SMNVEV in the germline V gene (reference sequence). DNA for the CDR3: TGTGCCAGCAGTCGAACATTGGGAAGAGATACGCAGTATTTT. Translation gives CASSRTLGRDTQYF.

The chain has TRBV9 and TRBJ1-1, with 8 bases aligning to TRBD1. The CDR3 loop spans 13 amino acids. With 3 bases clipped from V and 7 bases from J, the junction kept 5 bases outside the gene matches. CDR1 and CDR2 from the germline V gene are SGDLS and YYNGEE. The CDR3: CASSADRGHEAFF. CDR3 in DNA: TGTGCCAGCAGCGCCGACAGGGGTCATGAAGCTTTCTTT.

This chain joins TRBV23-1 and TRBJ2-3; D call uncertain. TRBV23-1 is an ORF; its function is uncertain. V lost 7 bases to trimming and J lost 6 bases, with 17 bases between them. The CDR3 consists of 14 residues. CDR3 sequence reads: CASTHGFYGDTQYF. For the CDR3, the DNA is TGCGCCAGCACTCACGGCTTCTATGGGGATACGCAGTATTTT.

CDR3 region: CSVAGPSGRAEQYF. The CDR3, as DNA: TGCAGCGTTGCGGGGCCTAGCGGGAGGGCCGAGCAGTACTTC. The V call is TRBV29-1, the J call TRBJ2-7; TRBD2 agrees at 12 bases. The CDR3 runs 14 residues. The germline V gene encodes CDR1 SQVTM and CDR2 ANQGSEA. J gave up 6 bases and V 4 bases, and 7 bases lay outside the gene matches.

Here the CDR3 reads CASSLRTGLAIGYTF. The CDR3 bases are TGTGCCAGCAGTCTCCGGACAGGACTAGCTATCGGCTACACCTTC. The chain is built from TRBV27 and TRBJ1-2; 7 bases agree with TRBD1. The V gene's germline CDR1 is MNHEY and CDR2 SMNVEV (reference sequence). The CDR3 runs 15 residues. After removal of 5 bases from V and 8 bases from J, the junction contained 14 bases not matched to a gene.

This chain links TRBV7-8 with TRBJ2-1, with a tentative D call TRBD1 (5 bases). Trimming pared 5 bases from V and 0 bases from J, leaving 14 bases between. CDR3 length equals 16 residues. Looked up from germline, CDR1 is SGHVS and CDR2 is FQNEAQ. The CDR3 reads CASSTPTESSYNEQFF. The DNA for the CDR3 is TGTGCCAGCAGCACCCCGACAGAGAGCTCCTACAATGAGCAGTTCTTC.

This rearrangement joins TRBV30 to TRBJ1-1, with D possibly TRBD1 on 6 matching bases. Trimming shortened V by 3 bases and J by 5 bases, and 31 bases separated the two germline ends. The CDR3 extends over 19 amino acids. Germline loops: CDR1 GTSNPN, CDR2 SVGIG (reference sequence). Here the CDR3 DNA reads TGTGCCTGGAGGGGAGCCGACAGGACCTTTGGACAGAGGTGGACTGAAGCTTTCTTT. It codes for CAWRGADRTFGQRWTEAFF.

V and J are TRBV20-1 and TRBJ2-3, with D possibly being TRBD2 (5 bases). The CDR3 is 17 amino acids. The germline V gene encodes CDR1 DFQATT and CDR2 SNEGSKA (reference sequence). Trimming took off 1 base at V and 0 bases at J, with 17 bases between the two ends. The CDR3 is CSARAITRLSSTDTQYF. Written as DNA, the CDR3 is TGCAGTGCTAGAGCAATAACTAGATTATCTAGCACAGATACGCAGTATTTT.

V and J are TRBV3-1 and TRBJ1-2; TRBD1 is a possible D gene (5 bases). V was pared by 1 base and J by 6 bases, with 9 bases between. The CDR3 length is 13 residues. Germline assignment: CDR1 LGHDT and CDR2 YNNKEL (reference sequence). The CDR3 here is CASSQVRGDGYTF. The DNA for the CDR3 is TGTGCCAGCAGCCAAGTACGGGGCGATGGCTACACCTTC.

The chain recombines TRBV12-3 or TRBV12-4 with TRBJ2-5; the match to TRBD1 covers 7 bases. The CDR3 is made up of 16 amino acids. With 5 bases clipped from V and 2 bases from J, the junction kept 11 bases outside the gene matches. CDR3 loop: CASSPSGTAYQETQYF. In DNA form, the CDR3 reads TGTGCCAGCAGTCCCTCCGGGACAGCCTATCAAGAGACCCAGTACTTC.

The chain links TRBV5-1 to TRBJ2-3, with TRBD2 as a possible D gene (6 bases). Germline CDR1 is SGHRS and CDR2 is YFSETQ. There are 16 residues in the CDR3. V shed 0 bases and J shed 3 bases, with 14 bases lying between them. Here the CDR3 reads CASSLDVGGTTDTQYF. In DNA form, the CDR3 reads TGCGCCAGCAGCTTGGACGTGGGAGGTACGACAGATACGCAGTATTTT.

The chain has TRBV18 and TRBJ1-1, with unresolved D. This CDR3 is built from 17 residues. V dropped 0 bases and J dropped 0 bases, with 14 bases sitting between them. Germline CDR1 is KGHSH and CDR2 is LQKENI. DNA of the CDR3: TGTGCCAGCTCACCACCGTGGGCAGAAGGGATGAACACTGAAGCTTTCTTT. Its protein is CASSPPWAEGMNTEAFF.

In DNA, the CDR3 is TGTGCCATCACAGGCTCTGGGGCCAACGTCCTGACTTTC. It yields the protein CAITGSGANVLTF. The J gene is TRBJ2-6, the V gene TRBV10-3; D ambiguous. The V gene's germline CDR1 is ENHRY and CDR2 SYGVKD. V was pared by 7 bases and J by 0 bases, with 4 bases between. The CDR3 spans 13 residues.

DNA of the CDR3: TGTGCCAGCAGCTTAAGGGGACAGGGGTCAGATACGCAGTATTTT. This encodes CASSLRGQGSDTQYF. This chain joins TRBV7-9 and TRBJ2-3, with 10 bases aligning to TRBD1. The CDR3 spans 15 residues. After removal of 2 bases from V and 4 bases from J, the junction contained 3 bases not matched to a gene. Germline CDR1 SEHNR, CDR2 FQNEAQ (reference sequence).